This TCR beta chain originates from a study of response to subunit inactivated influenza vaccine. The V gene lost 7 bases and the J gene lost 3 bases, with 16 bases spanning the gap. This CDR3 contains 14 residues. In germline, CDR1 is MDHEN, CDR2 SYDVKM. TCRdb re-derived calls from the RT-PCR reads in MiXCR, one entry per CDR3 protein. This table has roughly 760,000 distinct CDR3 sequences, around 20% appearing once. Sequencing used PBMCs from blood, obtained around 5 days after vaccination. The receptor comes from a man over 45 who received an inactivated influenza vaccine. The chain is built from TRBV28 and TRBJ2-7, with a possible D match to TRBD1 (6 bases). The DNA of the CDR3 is TGTGCCAGCAAACAAACAGGGCAGGGCTACGAGCAGTACTTC. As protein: CASKQTGQGYEQYF.